This T cell receptor (beta chain) came from a study of blood T cell repertoires in COVID-19. As for the study in general: There were acute and convalescent COVID-19 samples, and they came from the United States, Italy and Spain. T cells, B-cell-depleted T cells, or PBMCs provided the cDNA or gDNA that served as material.

Participant-given clinical history determined each cohort assignment. The CDR3 runs 14 residues. J was trimmed by 1 base and V by 11 bases; bases with no gene match: 10. The germline V gene encodes CDR1 WSHSY and CDR2 SAAADI. TCRdb's table, derived via immunoSEQ multiplex PCR, lists solely in-frame clones and lacks some. The data contain about 270,000 clones, about 91% of them singletons. This clonotype was obtained from a woman aged 40 to 50 with acute COVID-19. The sequenced sample consisted of PBMCs or T cells enriched from blood (not recorded which). The gene calls are TRBV10-2 and TRBJ2-5, with 7 nucleotides matching TRBD2. The CDR3 protein is CACRSSGIQETQYF. CDR3 nucleotides: TGCGCCTGCCGCTCTAGCGGAATCCAAGAGACCCAGTACTTC.